The T cell receptor (beta chain) described here comes from a study of shared clonotypes between healthy human individuals (dated by TCRdb to 2020 to 2021). At the level of the whole study: A couple of women and a few men aged 18 to 49 years were included in the cohort. The study deeply sequenced blood TCR repertoires of about 5 healthy adults to estimate repertoire size and the extent of clonotype sharing between individuals. To increase sequencing depth and limit assay-specific biases, different laboratories used diverse techniques to prepare libraries and sequence TCR repertoires. Between about 0.8 and 9 billion PBMCs per donor were obtained by leukapheresis.

This clone showed up just once. Its antigen is unknown. Nothing much larger sits one base from this clone, and base qualities are not available. TCR CDR3 regions were amplified from genomic DNA by multiplex PCR using the deep immunoSEQ assay. For each cell subset, the extracted genomic DNA was distributed evenly across all wells of several immunoSEQ 96-well plates, and each plate served as one replicate. Each replicate PCR for unsorted PBMC received about 0.3 ug genomic DNA, equal to around 30,000 T cell genomes. Ten immunoSEQ deep assay plates were used to sequence unsorted PBMC genomic DNA. Purified libraries were quantified with a Qubit 3.0 fluorometer, sized on a Bioanalyzer 2100, and re-quantified with the KAPA Library Quantification kit. A separate single-read 150-cycle Illumina NextSeq 550 flow cell was used to sequence each immunoSEQ 96-well plate. The source study handled its data this way. The immunoSEQ output contained only junctional sequences without quality scores, so filtering could not match that applied to full-length reads. Sequences were annotated with PyIR, a Python wrapper for IgBLAST v1.9, using IMGT germline references to assign V/J genes and CDR3. Any read was removed if the V/J assignment was weak (E-value above 1e-6), the CDR3 was missing, or the read contained stop codons, out-of-frame junctions, or ambiguous translated residues. V3J clonotypes were defined as sequences sharing an identical inferred V gene, J gene, and CDR3 amino acid sequence. To compute the percentage overlap between repertoires, the number of shared unique clonotypes was divided by the size of the smaller repertoire. Three approaches were used to assess repertoire richness: RTK rarefaction, the Chao1 estimator, and Recon v2.1 estimates of unobserved clonotypes. This is the immuneACCESS table as TCRdb keeps it, with only in-frame sequences that have V and J called. A part of the clones is gone; compared with another copy, unresolved V genes explain less than half, and the rest is unexplained. That table is the source of V, J and clone size, and D and trimming were worked out from the DNA. This sample comprises hundreds of thousands of clones, around 79% of them detected only once. The ten largest account for less than 15% of the sample.

Results and caveats for the whole study, not just this receptor: The genetic and exposure-history diversity represented was limited by the small number of donors. Sampling was restricted to blood, and TCR repertoires in tissues likely differ from the TCR repertoires found in blood. Based on pairwise subsampling, the degree of clonotype sharing among donors was expected to be affected by sequencing depth.

The donors were healthy, HIV-negative adults with no recently reported acute infections or vaccinations. Every donor was a Caucasian adult living in Nashville, Tennessee, USA. For unsorted samples, about 87 million PBMCs were counted, and genomic DNA was extracted using the QIAamp DNA Blood Mini kit. Blood was obtained by leukapheresis, after which PBMCs were separated by Ficoll-Histopaque density gradient centrifugation and cryopreserved in liquid nitrogen vapor phase. Reading from cysteine to phenylalanine, the CDR3 counts 14 amino acids. CDR3 DNA only is kept here, 42 bases in frame from base 1. The germline V gene (reference sequence) provides CDR1 SGHNT and CDR2 YYREEE. Clipping removes 3 bases from V and 1 base from J, with 0 as the unmatched junction base count.

Here the chain combines TRBV5-4 and TRBJ1-1, and 10 bases in between align with TRBD1. This receptor was obtained from a woman aged 40 to 49 in good health. Some clones in this sample may be carry-over from other donors' samples. The specimen sequenced was PBMCs. The DNA sequence is TGTGCCAGCAGCTGGGACAGGGGGAACACTGAAGCTTTCTTT. Its product reads: CASSWDRGNTEAFF.